This T cell receptor beta chain stems from a study of cytomegalovirus exposure and HLA in healthy donors. With 60 Vbeta and 13 Jbeta primers, the PCR was carried out. TCRdb's table, derived via immunoSEQ multiplex PCR, lists solely in-frame clones and lacks some. This table has about 190,000 clones, approximately 77% appearing once. Per the germline V gene, CDR1 is ENHRY and CDR2 is SYGVKD. The CDR3 contains 18 residues. The trim removed 0 bases at V and 5 bases at J, leaving 8 bases unmatched. What was sequenced was PBMCs. The chain employs TRBV10-3 and TRBJ2-1, with TRBD2 matching over 12 bases. The sequence was collected from a man between 35 and 55 years old in good health and CMV-seropositive. This chain's CDR3 is CAISESLAGGYGNNEQFF. The CDR3 nucleotides are TGTGCCATCAGTGAGTCTCTAGCGGGAGGGTATGGCAACAATGAGCAGTTCTTC.